This T cell receptor beta chain was identified during a study of control samples from healthy donors and cancer patients. Some clones are missing from TCRdb's copy, which holds only in-frame ones; the method was immunoSEQ multiplex PCR. Of under 150,000 clones in the sample, 80% to 90% were seen once. Germline CDR1 and CDR2: LNHDA and SQIVND (reference sequence). The CDR3 totals 14 residues. The germline V and J ends were trimmed by 4 bases and 4 bases, with 13 bases remaining between them. The sequence was obtained from a young woman in good health. The chain employs TRBV19 and TRBJ1-2; D not resolved. What was sequenced was blood. CDR3 sequence (DNA): TGTGCCAGTAGTACCGCGACTTGGACCTATGGCTACACCTTC. Translating gives CASSTATWTYGYTF. Filled out from reference TRBV19 and TRBJ1-2, the complete variable domain reads DGGITQSPKYLFRKEGQNVTLSCEQNLNHDAMYWYRQDPGQGLRLIYYSQIVNDFQKGDIAEGYSVSREKKESFPLTVTSAQKNPTAFYLCASSTATWTYGYTFGSGTRLTVV.